This T cell receptor beta chain was documented in a study of shared clonotypes between healthy human individuals. About this clone itself: As yet, its antigen is unknown.

V lost 0 bases to trimming and J lost 5 bases; unmatched junction nucleotides: 5. Germline CDR1 is LGHNA and CDR2 is YNFKEQ. The CDR3 extends over 15 amino acids. Only in-frame clones appear in the TCRdb table, and some are missing; sequencing was by immunoSEQ multiplex PCR. The top ten clones hold 0.37% of a sample with approximately 2,000,000 clones, around 92% of them seen once. Findings and caveats of the study: With several donors compared, roughly 5% of naive CD4 clonotypes were shared.

The rearrangement uses TRBV4-2 and TRBJ2-5; 8 nucleotides align to TRBD1. This receptor was identified in a young man in good health. Some clones in this sample may be carry-over from other donors' samples. Sequencing used naive CD4+ T cells from PBMCs. The subset: CD45RA+ positively selected. The CDR3 DNA reads as TGTGCCAGCAGCCAAGATTGGACAGGGAGGGAGACCCAGTACTTC. It is translated as CASSQDWTGRETQYF.